This paragraph reports one T cell receptor beta chain. CDR1 and CDR2 (germline): SNHLY, FYNNEI. This CDR3 region has 12 residues. Deletions cut 7 bases from V and 3 bases from J, with 6 bases between. Participants were aged roughly 18 to 95 years, lived in roughly 25 US areas, and enrolled virtually. The assay was immunoSEQ multiplex PCR, and TCRdb's table has in-frame clones only and misses some. This sample has over 200,000 clones, with roughly 89% found just once. These data originate in a study of blood T cell repertoires in COVID-19. The sequence derives from a man aged 25-45 years who had been exposed to COVID-19. Sequenced input: PBMCs or T cells enriched from blood (not recorded which). J is TRBJ2-2 and V is TRBV2, with D unclear. CDR3 sequence reads: CASIKHTGELFF. The DNA for the CDR3 is TGTGCCAGCATTAAGCACACCGGGGAGCTGTTTTTT.